Described below is a single T cell receptor (beta chain) sequence and its context. Its antigen is not identified. Within the sample, other DNA sequences also encode this same CDR3. This sample was taken from a study of shared clonotypes between healthy human individuals. Study background: Every donor yielded three CD4 naive, three CD4 memory, two CD8 naive and one CD8 memory plate. Study-level points and caveats: Among the subsets, naive ones generally showed larger estimated richness than memory ones.

Produced via immunoSEQ multiplex PCR; TCRdb's table is partial and in-frame only. The table has about 610,000 clones, approximately 96% seen once. The naive CD8 subset, CD45RO-negative cells positively selected for CCR7, excluded terminally differentiated effector memory CD45RA+ cells. The trim removed 3 bases at V and 3 bases at J, leaving 4 bases unmatched. Per germline, CDR1 MGHRA and CDR2 YSYEKL. This CDR3 has 14 residues. This receptor was identified in a woman in her 30s in good health. Material: naive CD8+ T cells sorted from blood. The genes are TRBV4-1 and TRBJ2-7, with 8 bases lining up with TRBD1. CDR3 protein: CASSHGTGSYEQYF. Here the CDR3 DNA reads TGCGCCAGCAGCCACGGGACAGGAAGCTACGAGCAGTACTTC.